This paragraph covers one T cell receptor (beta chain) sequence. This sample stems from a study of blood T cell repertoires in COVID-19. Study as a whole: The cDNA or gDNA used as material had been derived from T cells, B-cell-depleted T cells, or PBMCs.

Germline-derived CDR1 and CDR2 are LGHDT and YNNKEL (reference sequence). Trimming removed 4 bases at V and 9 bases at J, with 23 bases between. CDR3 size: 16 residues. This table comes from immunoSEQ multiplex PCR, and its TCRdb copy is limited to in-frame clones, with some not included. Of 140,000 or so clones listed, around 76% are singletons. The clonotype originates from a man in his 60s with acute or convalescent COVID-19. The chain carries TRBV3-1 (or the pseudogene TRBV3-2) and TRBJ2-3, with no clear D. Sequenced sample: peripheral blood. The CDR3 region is CASSLQRSSLTGTQYF. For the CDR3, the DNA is TGTGCCAGCAGCCTTCAGAGGAGTAGCCTCACTGGGACGCAGTATTTT.